This T cell receptor beta chain was sequenced for a study of cytomegalovirus exposure and HLA in healthy donors. Study-wide results and caveats: In a later analysis, several top co-occurrence clusters appeared linked to parvovirus B19, influenza, CMV and Epstein-Barr virus. Altogether, about 160 TCR beta chains were recorded as cytomegalovirus-associated. Data from an earlier analysis indicated that most TCR beta V segments were productive either about 90% or about 30% of the time.

In germline, CDR1 is MNHEY, CDR2 SVGAGI. The CDR3 loop spans 14 amino acids. Deletions cut 2 bases from V and 3 bases from J, with 10 bases between. Primers: 60 Vbeta forward and 13 Jbeta reverse. Sequencing was performed with immunoSEQ multiplex PCR; in TCRdb, only in-frame clones are kept and a portion is missing. The sample comprises over 200,000 clones, almost 70% of which are singletons, and 2% to 3% rests with the top ten. This clone appeared a few times. The antigen remains undetermined. The chain has TRBV6-5 and TRBJ1-1; D not resolved. The source is a man aged 40-50 years in good health and CMV-seropositive. What was sequenced was PBMCs. The CDR3 DNA reads TGTGCCAGCAGTTACCTCCGAGTAGACACTGAAGCTTTCTTT. Its translation is CASSYLRVDTEAFF.